This TCR beta chain was sequenced for a study of CD8 T cells in ankylosing spondylitis. TCRdb ran MiXCR on the 5' RACE reads and lists one entry per CDR3 protein. Of more than 500,000 distinct CDR3 sequences listed, 5.3% were seen once; the top ten hold roughly 3.5%. V dropped 3 bases and J dropped 10 bases, with 13 bases sitting between them. The germline gives CDR1 MNHEY, CDR2 SVGAGI. The CDR3 sequence is 13 residues long. Study-wide results and limits: Among TCR beta sequences, a motif of several highly homologous variants appeared characteristic of ankylosing spondylitis blood.

As for this clonotype: Its target is unknown.

This chain connects TRBV6-5 to TRBJ2-1; D may be TRBD1 or TRBD2 (5 bases each). The TCR comes from a male donor with ankylosing spondylitis. The sequenced sample was blood, either unsorted or a sorted T cell fraction (not recorded which). The chain's CDR3 is CASSYSAGSEQFF. As DNA, the CDR3 is TGTGCCAGCAGTTATTCGGCAGGGAGCGAGCAGTTCTTC.